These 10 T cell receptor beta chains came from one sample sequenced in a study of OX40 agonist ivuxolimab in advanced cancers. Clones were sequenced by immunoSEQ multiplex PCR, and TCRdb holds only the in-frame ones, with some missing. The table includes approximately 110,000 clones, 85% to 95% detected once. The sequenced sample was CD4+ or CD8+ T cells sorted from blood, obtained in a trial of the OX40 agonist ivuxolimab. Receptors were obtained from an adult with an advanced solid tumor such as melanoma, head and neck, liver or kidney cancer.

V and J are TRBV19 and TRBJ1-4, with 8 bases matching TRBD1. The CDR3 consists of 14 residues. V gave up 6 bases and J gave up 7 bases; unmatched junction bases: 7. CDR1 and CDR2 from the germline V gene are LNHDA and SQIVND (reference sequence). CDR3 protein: CASRLQGAFEKLFF. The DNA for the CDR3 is TGTGCCAGTAGGCTCCAGGGGGCTTTTGAAAAACTGTTTTTT.

The CDR3 nucleotides read TGTGCCAGCAGCCTTATAACCGGGACAGGTTCCCAGCCCCAGCATTTT. Protein product: CASSLITGTGSQPQHF. The V and J genes are TRBV28 and TRBJ1-5; 8 bases are a match to TRBD1. Trimming removed 6 bases from V and 7 bases from J; junction bases left unmatched: 14. The CDR3 totals 16 residues. Germline CDR1 is MDHEN and CDR2 is SYDVKM. Together with reference TRBV28 and TRBJ1-5, the CDR3 gives the full variable domain: DVKVTQSSRYLVKRTGEKVFLECVQDMDHENMFWYRQDPGLGLRLIYFSYDVKMKEKGDIPEGYSVSREKKERFSLILESASTNQTSMYLCASSLITGTGSQPQHFGDGTRLSIL.

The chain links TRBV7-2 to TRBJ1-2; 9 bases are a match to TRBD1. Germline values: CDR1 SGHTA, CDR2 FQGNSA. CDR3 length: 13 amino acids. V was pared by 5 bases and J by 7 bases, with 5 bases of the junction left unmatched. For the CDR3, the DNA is TGTGCCAGCAGCCGGGACAGGGAGGCTGGCTACACCTTC. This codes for CASSRDREAGYTF.

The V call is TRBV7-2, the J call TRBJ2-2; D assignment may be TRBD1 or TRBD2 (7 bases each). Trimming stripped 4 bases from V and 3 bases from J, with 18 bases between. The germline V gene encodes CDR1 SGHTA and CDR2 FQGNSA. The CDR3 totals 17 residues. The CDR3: CASSSPGGGVYTGELFF. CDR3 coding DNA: TGTGCCAGCAGCTCCCCAGGGGGAGGGGTATACACCGGGGAGCTGTTTTTT.

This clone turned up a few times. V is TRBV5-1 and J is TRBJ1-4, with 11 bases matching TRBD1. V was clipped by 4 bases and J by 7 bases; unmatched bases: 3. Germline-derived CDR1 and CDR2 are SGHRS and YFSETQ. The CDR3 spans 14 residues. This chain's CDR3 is CASSRGQGVEKLFF. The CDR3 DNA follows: TGCGCCAGCAGCCGGGGACAGGGGGTTGAAAAACTGTTTTTT.

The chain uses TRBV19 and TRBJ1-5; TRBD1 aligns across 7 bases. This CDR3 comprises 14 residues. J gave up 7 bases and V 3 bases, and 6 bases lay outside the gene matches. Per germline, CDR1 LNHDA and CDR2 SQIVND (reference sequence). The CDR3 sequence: CASSINRGEQPQHF. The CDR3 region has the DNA TGTGCCAGTAGTATTAACAGGGGAGAACAGCCCCAGCATTTT.

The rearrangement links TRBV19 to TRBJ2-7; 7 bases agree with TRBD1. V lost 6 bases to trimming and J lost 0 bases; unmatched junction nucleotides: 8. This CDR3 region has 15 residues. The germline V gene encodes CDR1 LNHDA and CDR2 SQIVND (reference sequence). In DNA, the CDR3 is TGTGCCAGTAGGGACGGACAGGCGAACTCCTACGAGCAGTACTTC. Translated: CASRDGQANSYEQYF.

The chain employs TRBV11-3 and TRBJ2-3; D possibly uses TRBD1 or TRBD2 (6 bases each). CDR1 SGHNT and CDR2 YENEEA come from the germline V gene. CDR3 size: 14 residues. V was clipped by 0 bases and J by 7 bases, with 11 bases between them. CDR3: CASSLDGGRNTQYF. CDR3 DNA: TGTGCCAGCAGCTTAGATGGGGGGCGAAATACGCAGTATTTT.

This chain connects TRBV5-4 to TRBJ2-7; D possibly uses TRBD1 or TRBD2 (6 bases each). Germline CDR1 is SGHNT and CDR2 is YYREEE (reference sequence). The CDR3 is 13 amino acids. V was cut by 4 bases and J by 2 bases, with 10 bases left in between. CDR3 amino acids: CASSPGGPYEQYF. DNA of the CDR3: TGTGCCAGCAGCCCCGGGGGCCCCTACGAGCAGTACTTC.

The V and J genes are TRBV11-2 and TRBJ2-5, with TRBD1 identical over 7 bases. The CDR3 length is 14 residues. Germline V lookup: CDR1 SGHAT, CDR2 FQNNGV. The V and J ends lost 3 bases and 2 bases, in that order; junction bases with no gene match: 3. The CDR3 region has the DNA TGTGCCAGCAGCTTCAACAGGGGACAAGAGACCCAGTACTTC. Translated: CASSFNRGQETQYF.